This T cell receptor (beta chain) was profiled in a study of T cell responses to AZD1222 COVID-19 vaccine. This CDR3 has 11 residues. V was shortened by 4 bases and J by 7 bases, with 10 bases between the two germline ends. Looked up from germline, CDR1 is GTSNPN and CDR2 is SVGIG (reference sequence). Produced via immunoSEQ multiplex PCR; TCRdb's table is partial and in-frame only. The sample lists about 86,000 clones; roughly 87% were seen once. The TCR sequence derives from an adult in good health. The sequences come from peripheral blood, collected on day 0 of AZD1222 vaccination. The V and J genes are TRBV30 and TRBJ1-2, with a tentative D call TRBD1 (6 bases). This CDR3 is CAWTGARGYTF. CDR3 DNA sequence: TGTGCCTGGACAGGGGCCCGTGGCTACACCTTC.